This paragraph covers one T cell receptor (beta chain) sequence. Its antigen is still unknown. Clones were sequenced by immunoSEQ multiplex PCR, and TCRdb holds only the in-frame ones, with some missing. Of 35,000 to 40,000 clones in the sample, approximately 90% are singletons; the top ten hold around 0.11%. This record comes from a study of regulatory dendritic cells for organ transplantation. Trimming removed 0 bases from V and 3 bases from J, with 9 bases in between. The CDR3 spans 14 residues. The germline V gene has CDR1 SGHTA and CDR2 FQGNSA. Points from the study as a whole: Memory CD8+ clonal expansion seemed more limited with regulatory than mature dendritic cells.

This receptor was taken from a human donor in good health. The material sequenced was naive CD8+ T cells from blood. Regarding subset: CD45RA+ naive T cells. The V call is TRBV7-2, the J call TRBJ2-7; D gene ambiguous. CDR3 sequence (DNA): TGTGCCAGCAGCTTAGCTACGGTGGGCTACGAGCAGTACTTC. This sequence encodes CASSLATVGYEQYF.